The clone carrying this T cell receptor beta chain occurred many times. Its antigen is unidentified. Sorting was used to obtain naive CD8 T cells (CD8+CD4-CCR7+CD45RA+). This entry comes from a study of molecular identifiers for immune sequencing clone quantification. Study observations and caveats: Clones that exceeded 20 RNA copies held over 98% of effector molecules, yet under 1% in naive cells.

Preparation of the bulk TCR libraries relied on previously described methods and listed TCR primers. MiXCR, applied by TCRdb to the PCR reads, yields one record per CDR3 protein. The sample yields under 650,000 distinct CDR3 sequences, about 20% seen once. Germline V gene data show CDR1 as MNHNS and CDR2 as SASEGT. CDR3 length: 16 amino acids. The ends lost 3 bases at V and 7 bases at J; junction bases unmatched: 10. This clonotype was sampled from a human donor in good health. Some libraries in this study had Jurkat cell RNA spiked in. V gene TRBV6-1 combines with J gene TRBJ1-5; 9 nucleotides agree with TRBD1. The specimen sequenced was naive CD8+ T cells from blood, with Jurkat cell RNA spiked in. As to subset: FACS-sorted CD8+CD4-CCR7+CD45RA+ naive T cells. The CDR3 DNA reads TGTGCCAGCAGTGATACAGGGGGCGATTACGAACAGCCCCAGCATTTT. It translates to CASSDTGGDYEQPQHF.